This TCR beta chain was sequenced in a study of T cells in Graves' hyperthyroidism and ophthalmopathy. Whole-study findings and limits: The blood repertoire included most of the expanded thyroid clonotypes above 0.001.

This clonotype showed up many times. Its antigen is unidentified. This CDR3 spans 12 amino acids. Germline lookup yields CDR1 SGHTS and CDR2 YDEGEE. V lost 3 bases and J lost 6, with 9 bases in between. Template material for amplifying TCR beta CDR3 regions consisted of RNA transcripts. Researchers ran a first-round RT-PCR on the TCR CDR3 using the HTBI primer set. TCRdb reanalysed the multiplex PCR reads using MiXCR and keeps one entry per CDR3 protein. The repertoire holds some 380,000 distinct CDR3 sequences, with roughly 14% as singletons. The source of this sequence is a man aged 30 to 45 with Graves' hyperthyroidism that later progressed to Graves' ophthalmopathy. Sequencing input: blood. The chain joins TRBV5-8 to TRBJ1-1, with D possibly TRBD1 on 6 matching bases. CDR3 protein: CASSWGASEAFF. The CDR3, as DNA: TGTGCCAGCAGCTGGGGGGCATCTGAAGCTTTCTTT.